The clone carrying this TCR beta chain came up many times. Regions amplified from RNA transcripts were the TCR beta CDR3 regions. TCR CDR3 regions were first amplified by RT-PCR with HTBI primers. TCRdb analysed the multiplex PCR reads with MiXCR anew, one entry per CDR3 protein. The sample lists nearly 600,000 distinct CDR3 sequences, approximately 14% occurring once. The data were obtained in a study of T cells in Graves' hyperthyroidism and ophthalmopathy. The CDR3 loop spans 15 amino acids. V was pared by 6 bases and J by 6 bases, with 18 bases between. Germline V gene sequence: CDR1 MDHEN, CDR2 SYDVKM.

Input material: blood. The TCR originated in a woman in her twenties or thirties with Graves' hyperthyroidism that later progressed to Graves' ophthalmopathy. The gene calls are TRBV28 and TRBJ2-1, with D tentatively TRBD1 (5 bases). For the CDR3, the DNA is TGTGCCAGCAGCCCCCCCCCGGACACACTCAATGAGCAGTTCTTC. This translates into CASSPPPDTLNEQFF.